This T cell receptor (beta chain) was identified in a study of cytomegalovirus exposure and HLA in healthy donors (TCRdb year 2017). For the study in its entirety: The roughly 670 repertoires of the first cohort and the 120 or so validation repertoires were produced on the same platform, according to a later analysis. The study combined high-throughput TCR immunosequencing, statistical association of individual TCRs with disease status, and machine learning to predict cytomegalovirus infection status. The aim of the study was to test whether cataloging public T cell receptors could identify signatures of past pathogen exposure. Along with the approximately 650-subject first cohort, a separate validation cohort of around 120 different subjects was used.

Libraries were built with the immunoSEQ multiplex PCR assay. The study's processing was this. A statistical classification framework was developed to diagnose cytomegalovirus status using the catalog of TCR beta chain sequences. This is the immuneACCESS table as TCRdb keeps it, with only in-frame sequences that have V and J called. A part of the clones is gone; compared with another copy, unresolved V genes explain less than half, and the rest is unexplained. The DNA was the basis for D and trimming; V, J and clone size are from that table. The sample table lists some 86,000 clones, 93% of them with a count of one. Around 3.3% of the sample is held by the ten biggest clonotypes. General findings and caveats noted by the study authors: The authors suggested that the approach could potentially be extended to other disease states and immunological phenotypes. Across donors, most TCR sequences were observed very rarely, whereas some public TCRs were present in many individuals. The study gave a list of 150 to 200 TCR beta chains associated with cytomegalovirus. The validation cohort had no HLA typing available for a later analysis, so co-occurrence within that cohort was assessed over all 120 or so repertoires. A few of the identified cytomegalovirus-associated TCR beta chains were confirmed in vitro to be specific for cytomegalovirus antigens. The classifier was reported to diagnose cytomegalovirus status with high specificity and sensitivity in both the original cohort and the validation cohort. Of the cluster scores, 94% were above 0 in a later analysis, which found that TCRs clustered in the first cohort also tended to co-occur in the 120 validation repertoires.

Comments on this clone: Its target antigen remains unknown. Per-base qualities were not stored, and no clone one base away is much larger.

The germline V gene sets CDR1 to SQVTM and CDR2 to ANQGSEA. The CDR3 covers 14 residues, taking in both the cysteine and the phenylalanine. Only the CDR3 DNA stays, 42 bases, in frame from base 1. V and J lose 4 bases and 0 bases, and a span of 12 bases separates them. The donors belonged to the validation cohort of about 120 subjects, which was separate from the approximately 700-subject first cohort. The receptor chain draws on TRBV29-1 and TRBJ1-1, with the D gene call left open. The sample comprised PBMCs. The clonotype was recovered from a woman younger than 45 in good health and CMV-seronegative. This receptor carries the CDR3 CSVGLQTMNTEAFF. The nucleotide sequence is TGCAGCGTTGGGTTACAGACCATGAACACTGAAGCTTTCTTT.